The entry below gives a single TCR beta chain sequence along with its context. Its antigen is undetermined. Unique molecular identifiers were used to barcode this TCRbeta library. TCRdb processed the PCR reads anew with MiXCR; each CDR3 protein has one entry. In the table there are about 980,000 distinct CDR3 sequences, roughly 29% of which are singletons. Germline lookup yields CDR1 SGHTA and CDR2 FQGNSA. Unmatched junction bases numbered 6, after V lost 4 bases and J lost 4 bases. This CDR3 is 14 amino acids long. This record belongs to a study of T-cell reconstitution after alpha-beta-depleted transplantation in children. Study-wide points: Surviving recipient T cells and thymic progenitors produced the high day-60 TCRbeta diversity seen in some patients. It was reported that alpha-beta T cells came from several hundred expanded graft clones (about two months after transplant). Diversity and T-cell counts at one year after transplant derived mostly from new T cells.

This sequence was found in a boy in the first two years of life who had a stem cell transplant for SCID, so the T cells may come from the graft donor. Here the sequenced sample was PBMCs, mostly from graft donor cells, taken 360 days after TCRalphabeta/CD19-depleted stem cell transplant. The rearrangement joins TRBV7-2 to TRBJ2-7, with TRBD1 matching 8 bases. In DNA form, the CDR3 reads TGTGCCAGCAGCTCGACAGGGGCCCCATACGAGCAGTACTTC. This translates into CASSSTGAPYEQYF.